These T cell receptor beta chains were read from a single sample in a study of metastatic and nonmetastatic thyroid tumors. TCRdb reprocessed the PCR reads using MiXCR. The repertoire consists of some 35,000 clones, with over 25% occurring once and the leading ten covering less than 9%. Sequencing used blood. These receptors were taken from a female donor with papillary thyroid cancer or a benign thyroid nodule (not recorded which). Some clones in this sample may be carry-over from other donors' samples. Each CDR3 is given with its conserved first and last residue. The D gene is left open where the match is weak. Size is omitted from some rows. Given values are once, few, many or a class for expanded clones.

CDR3nt: TGCAGTGCTACCGCACAGCGGGGGCCCTCCTACGAGCAGTACTTC
CDR3aa: CSATAQRGPSYEQYF
abundance: many
j_gene: TRBJ2-7
d_gene: TRBD2
v_gene: TRBV20-1

CDR3nt: TGTGCCAGCAGCTTACTCCTCATCGAGACCCAGTACTTC
CDR3aa: CASSLLLIETQYF
abundance: NA
j_gene: TRBJ2-5
d_gene: NA
v_gene: TRBV7-2

CDR3nt: TGTACCAGCAGTCGATGGGTTGAGCAGTTCTTC
CDR3aa: CTSSRWVEQFF
abundance: few
j_gene: TRBJ2-1
d_gene: NA
v_gene: TRBV12-3/TRBV12-4

CDR3nt: TGTGCCAGCAGTGCCGACAGGAACTATGGCTACACCTTC
CDR3aa: CASSADRNYGYTF
abundance: NA
j_gene: TRBJ1-2
d_gene: NA
v_gene: TRBV28

CDR3nt: TGTGCCAGCAGCTTAGACCTAGCGATCCACGAGCAGTACTTC
CDR3aa: CASSLDLAIHEQYF
abundance: NA
j_gene: TRBJ2-7
d_gene: NA
v_gene: TRBV7-9

CDR3nt: TGCAGTGCTACTAGCGCCCACAACTCCTACGAGCAGTACTTC
CDR3aa: CSATSAHNSYEQYF
abundance: many
j_gene: TRBJ2-7
d_gene: NA
v_gene: TRBV20-1

CDR3nt: TGCGCCAGCAGCCGGGGAGGACTAGCGGGATTCCGCTACGAGCAGTACTTC
CDR3aa: CASSRGGLAGFRYEQYF
abundance: many
j_gene: TRBJ2-7
d_gene: TRBD2
v_gene: TRBV5-1

CDR3nt: TGCGCCAGCAGCAGTGGGACGGGGGACGGGGCCTACGAGCAGTACTTC
CDR3aa: CASSSGTGDGAYEQYF
abundance: NA
j_gene: TRBJ2-7
d_gene: NA
v_gene: TRBV5-1

CDR3nt: TGTGCCAGCAGCTTAGACAGGTCCTACAAGAACACTGAAGCTTTCTTT
CDR3aa: CASSLDRSYKNTEAFF
abundance: NA
j_gene: TRBJ1-1
d_gene: NA
v_gene: TRBV11-1

CDR3nt: TGTGCTAGTGGTTCCTCGGACAGGGGGCAAGCTTTCTTT
CDR3aa: CASGSSDRGQAFF
abundance: many
j_gene: TRBJ1-1
d_gene: TRBD1
v_gene: TRBV12-5

CDR3nt: TGCGCCAGCAGCCAATTAAGGACAGGGGGGACCGGGGAGCTGTTTTTT
CDR3aa: CASSQLRTGGTGELFF
abundance: NA
j_gene: TRBJ2-2
d_gene: TRBD1
v_gene: TRBV4-1

CDR3nt: TGTGCCACCGAGACTAGCGCCCAAGAGACCCAGTACTTC
CDR3aa: CATETSAQETQYF
abundance: NA
j_gene: TRBJ2-5
d_gene: TRBD2
v_gene: TRBV6-1

CDR3nt: TGTGCCAGCAGCGTCAACAGGGTTTCAGATACGCAGTATTTT
CDR3aa: CASSVNRVSDTQYF
abundance: once
j_gene: TRBJ2-3
d_gene: NA
v_gene: TRBV11-2

CDR3nt: TGTGCCAGCAGCGGACGGACTAGCGGGAGGGAGGTAGATACGCAGTATTTT
CDR3aa: CASSGRTSGREVDTQYF
abundance: few
j_gene: TRBJ2-3
d_gene: TRBD2
v_gene: TRBV11-2

CDR3nt: TGTGTCAGCATTCCTCAGGCTAGCGGGAGTACAGATACGCAGTATTTT
CDR3aa: CVSIPQASGSTDTQYF
abundance: few
j_gene: TRBJ2-3
d_gene: TRBD2
v_gene: TRBV6-5

CDR3nt: TGTGCCAGCAGTCGACTAGCGGGAGGTTCCAAAAACATTCAGTACTTC
CDR3aa: CASSRLAGGSKNIQYF
abundance: many
j_gene: TRBJ2-4
d_gene: TRBD2
v_gene: TRBV7-2

CDR3nt: TGTGCCAGCTCACACCGGGACTATCAAACAGATACGCAGTATTTT
CDR3aa: CASSHRDYQTDTQYF
abundance: NA
j_gene: TRBJ2-3
d_gene: TRBD2
v_gene: TRBV18

CDR3nt: TGTGCCAGCAGCCCTGGGACATTGAACACTGAAGCTTTCTTT
CDR3aa: CASSPGTLNTEAFF
abundance: many
j_gene: TRBJ1-1
d_gene: NA
v_gene: TRBV7-3

CDR3nt: TGTGCCAGCAGCCCGCACGGGACGGTAGAAGAGACCCAGTACTTC
CDR3aa: CASSPHGTVEETQYF
abundance: NA
j_gene: TRBJ2-5
d_gene: NA
v_gene: TRBV11-2

CDR3nt: TGTGCCAGCAGTGGAGTGGGGAGACCCGGGACGTCCTACAATGAGCAGTTCTTC
CDR3aa: CASSGVGRPGTSYNEQFF
abundance: few
j_gene: TRBJ2-1
d_gene: NA
v_gene: TRBV25-1

CDR3nt: TGCGCCAGCAGGACAGGAGGCGCTTCGATTTATGGCTACACCTTC
CDR3aa: CASRTGGASIYGYTF
abundance: many
j_gene: TRBJ1-2
d_gene: NA
v_gene: TRBV10-1

CDR3nt: TGTGCCACCGGGGACCGACACACCGGGGAGCTGTTTTTT
CDR3aa: CATGDRHTGELFF
abundance: NA
j_gene: TRBJ2-2
d_gene: NA
v_gene: TRBV24-1

CDR3nt: TGTGCCAGCAGCACCTCCGGTACTAGCGCAAGGGAGACCCAGTACTTC
CDR3aa: CASSTSGTSARETQYF
abundance: NA
j_gene: TRBJ2-5
d_gene: TRBD2
v_gene: TRBV9

CDR3nt: TGTGCCAGCAGCCTCGGACTAGCGGGGGGGGCAGAGACCCAGTACTTC
CDR3aa: CASSLGLAGGAETQYF
abundance: many
j_gene: TRBJ2-5
d_gene: TRBD2
v_gene: TRBV6-1

CDR3nt: TGTGCCAGCTCACGAAGACAGGTTGATACGCAGTATTTT
CDR3aa: CASSRRQVDTQYF
abundance: many
j_gene: TRBJ2-3
d_gene: NA
v_gene: TRBV18

CDR3nt: TGCGCCAGCGCCTTGGACCCGGACCAGCCCCAGCATTTT
CDR3aa: CASALDPDQPQHF
abundance: NA
j_gene: TRBJ1-5
d_gene: NA
v_gene: TRBV5-1

CDR3nt: TGTGCCAGCAGTGAACAGGGGGGCATTTGGGAGACCCAGTACTTC
CDR3aa: CASSEQGGIWETQYF
abundance: NA
j_gene: TRBJ2-5
d_gene: TRBD1
v_gene: TRBV7-2

CDR3nt: TGCGCCAGCAGTGACGCGAGCTCCTACAATGAGCAGTTCTTC
CDR3aa: CASSDASSYNEQFF
abundance: NA
j_gene: TRBJ2-1
d_gene: NA
v_gene: TRBV6-1

CDR3nt: TGTGCCAGCTGCTTGACTAGCGGGGGGGACCGTGAGCAGTACTTC
CDR3aa: CASCLTSGGDREQYF
abundance: few
j_gene: TRBJ2-7
d_gene: TRBD2
v_gene: TRBV7-2

CDR3nt: TGCGCCAGCAGCTTGTACCCCCGGACTAGCGGGGTCACAGATACGCAGTATTTT
CDR3aa: CASSLYPRTSGVTDTQYF
abundance: many
j_gene: TRBJ2-3
d_gene: TRBD2
v_gene: TRBV5-1

CDR3nt: TGTGCCAGCAGCTCTGGACAGGGGTGGACCGGGGAGCTGTTTTTT
CDR3aa: CASSSGQGWTGELFF
abundance: many
j_gene: TRBJ2-2
d_gene: TRBD1
v_gene: TRBV11-2

CDR3nt: TGTGCCCCCATGGACACCGGGGAGCTGTTTTTT
CDR3aa: CAPMDTGELFF
abundance: many
j_gene: TRBJ2-2
d_gene: NA
v_gene: TRBV24-1

CDR3nt: TGTGCCAGCAGCTTGAACAGTTTAGGAGGCTATGGCTACACCTTC
CDR3aa: CASSLNSLGGYGYTF
abundance: medium-sized
j_gene: TRBJ1-2
d_gene: NA
v_gene: TRBV11-2

CDR3nt: TGCGCCAGCAGCTTGACAGCTAACTATGGCTACACCTTC
CDR3aa: CASSLTANYGYTF
abundance: many
j_gene: TRBJ1-2
d_gene: NA
v_gene: TRBV5-1

CDR3nt: TGCAGTGCTGGGACATTGGAATCCTACAATGAGCAGTTCTTC
CDR3aa: CSAGTLESYNEQFF
abundance: NA
j_gene: TRBJ2-1
d_gene: NA
v_gene: TRBV20-1

CDR3nt: TGTGCCAGTAGTAGGGGGGACAGCCTGAACACTGAAGCTTTCTTT
CDR3aa: CASSRGDSLNTEAFF
abundance: many
j_gene: TRBJ1-1
d_gene: TRBD1
v_gene: TRBV19

CDR3nt: TGTGCCAGCAGTAGTCGGGACAGGTGGAACTATGGCTACACCTTC
CDR3aa: CASSSRDRWNYGYTF
abundance: NA
j_gene: TRBJ1-2
d_gene: TRBD1
v_gene: TRBV27

CDR3nt: TGTGCCAGCCTAGGAGAAAAACTGTTTTTT
CDR3aa: CASLGEKLFF
abundance: many
j_gene: TRBJ1-4
d_gene: NA
v_gene: TRBV25-1

CDR3nt: TGCAGTGCTCCACATCCGGGACTAGCGGCAGCCTACGAGCAGTACTTC
CDR3aa: CSAPHPGLAAAYEQYF
abundance: NA
j_gene: TRBJ2-7
d_gene: TRBD2
v_gene: TRBV20-1

CDR3nt: TGTGCCTGGAGTCCTTCCCGGACAGGGGATGAAAAACTGTTTTTT
CDR3aa: CAWSPSRTGDEKLFF
abundance: many
j_gene: TRBJ1-4
d_gene: TRBD1
v_gene: TRBV30

CDR3nt: TGTGCCAGCAGTGAACCCAGGACCTTCCTACATTCACCCCTCCACTTT
CDR3aa: CASSEPRTFLHSPLHF
abundance: NA
j_gene: TRBJ1-6
d_gene: NA
v_gene: TRBV6-1

CDR3nt: TGTGCCAGCAGCGAACCCAGGGGTAACTACGAGCAGTACTTC
CDR3aa: CASSEPRGNYEQYF
abundance: many
j_gene: TRBJ2-7
d_gene: NA
v_gene: TRBV13

CDR3nt: TGTGCCAGCAGCTCCGGTACAGGGGTCGCCGAAGCTTTCTTT
CDR3aa: CASSSGTGVAEAFF
abundance: NA
j_gene: TRBJ1-1
d_gene: TRBD1
v_gene: TRBV12-3/TRBV12-4

CDR3nt: TGCGCCAGCAGGGTGGCGGGGTCGGGCTACAATGAGCAGTTCTTC
CDR3aa: CASRVAGSGYNEQFF
abundance: many
j_gene: TRBJ2-1
d_gene: NA
v_gene: TRBV10-2

CDR3nt: TGTGCCAGCAGGCAGGGGAAAGAGACCCAGTACTTC
CDR3aa: CASRQGKETQYF
abundance: NA
j_gene: TRBJ2-5
d_gene: NA
v_gene: TRBV28

CDR3nt: TGTGCCAGTAGTATAGATTACAGAACTGAAGCTTTCTTT
CDR3aa: CASSIDYRTEAFF
abundance: NA
j_gene: TRBJ1-1
d_gene: NA
v_gene: TRBV19

CDR3nt: TGTGCCAGCAGTTTCGACAGGTCCTACGAGCAGTACTTC
CDR3aa: CASSFDRSYEQYF
abundance: medium-sized
j_gene: TRBJ2-7
d_gene: NA
v_gene: TRBV12-3/TRBV12-4

CDR3nt: TGTGCCAGCTCACCACCCTTGGGAGATACGCAGTATTTT
CDR3aa: CASSPPLGDTQYF
abundance: many
j_gene: TRBJ2-3
d_gene: NA
v_gene: TRBV18

CDR3nt: TGTGCCAGCACCTCGGGCAGAAGCTCCTACGAGCAGTACTTC
CDR3aa: CASTSGRSSYEQYF
abundance: many
j_gene: TRBJ2-7
d_gene: NA
v_gene: TRBV5-6

CDR3nt: TGCGCCAGCAGCCGAGGGACCCAGGCTTACAATGAGCAGTTCTTC
CDR3aa: CASSRGTQAYNEQFF
abundance: NA
j_gene: TRBJ2-1
d_gene: NA
v_gene: TRBV4-3

CDR3nt: TGTGCCAGCAGGGGGTCTTCGGCGTTTGAGACCCAGTACTTC
CDR3aa: CASRGSSAFETQYF
abundance: many
j_gene: TRBJ2-5
d_gene: NA
v_gene: TRBV12-3/TRBV12-4

CDR3nt: TGTGCCAGCACCCTCTCCGGGGGGGCTGCCGGGGAGCTGTTTTTT
CDR3aa: CASTLSGGAAGELFF
abundance: few
j_gene: TRBJ2-2
d_gene: TRBD2
v_gene: TRBV6-2/TRBV6-3

CDR3nt: TGTGCCAGCAGCCGAAGGACTAGCCCCTACAATGAGCAGTTCTTC
CDR3aa: CASSRRTSPYNEQFF
abundance: NA
j_gene: TRBJ2-1
d_gene: TRBD2
v_gene: TRBV7-3

CDR3nt: TGTGCCAGCAGCTTGATCGGGGATATTGCAACTAATGAAAAACTGTTTTTT
CDR3aa: CASSLIGDIATNEKLFF
abundance: many
j_gene: TRBJ1-4
d_gene: NA
v_gene: TRBV5-8